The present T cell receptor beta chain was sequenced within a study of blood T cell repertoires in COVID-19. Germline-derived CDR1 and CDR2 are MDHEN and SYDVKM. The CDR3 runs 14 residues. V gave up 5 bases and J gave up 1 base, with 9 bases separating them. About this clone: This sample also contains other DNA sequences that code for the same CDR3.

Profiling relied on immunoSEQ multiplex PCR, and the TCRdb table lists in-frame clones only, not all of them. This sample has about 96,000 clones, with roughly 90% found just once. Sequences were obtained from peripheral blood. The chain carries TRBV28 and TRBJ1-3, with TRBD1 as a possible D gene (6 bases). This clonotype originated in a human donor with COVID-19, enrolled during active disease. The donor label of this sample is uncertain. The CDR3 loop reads CASSPQGSGNTIYF. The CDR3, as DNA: TGTGCCAGCAGTCCACAGGGATCTGGAAACACCATATATTTT.